The entry below gives a single T cell receptor beta chain sequence along with its context. Its antigen is still unknown. Time point of the sample: pre-treatment sample, taken before nivolumab and TIL therapy. Germline loops: CDR1 MGHRA, CDR2 YSYEKL. With 4 bases removed from V and 6 bases from J, the gap between germline ends came to 24 bases. The CDR3 length is 17 residues. Sequencing used immunoSEQ v3. Sequencing depth was around 2.2 million read pairs for survey level, 5-6 million for deep. TCRdb keeps only in-frame clones here, not all; method: immunoSEQ multiplex PCR. The sample shows around 59,000 clones, around 68% of them seen only once. The data belong to a study of TIL therapy for anti-PD-1-resistant metastatic lung cancer. Study background: Tumors were harvested before any PD-1/PD-L1 blockade.

Points from the study as a whole: The cohort had more treatment-naive, never-smoker and oncogene-addicted patients than typical. After infusion, TIL clonotypes partly replaced peripheral T cells and declined over months.

J is TRBJ1-1 and V is TRBV4-1, with D tentatively TRBD1 (6 bases). This receptor was identified in a person aged 25 to 85 with non-small cell lung cancer. The sample was blood, taken at baseline. This CDR3 reads CASSRRTEKTSVSEAFF. CDR3 in DNA: TGCGCCAGCAGCCGCCGGACAGAAAAAACTTCGGTCTCTGAAGCTTTCTTT.